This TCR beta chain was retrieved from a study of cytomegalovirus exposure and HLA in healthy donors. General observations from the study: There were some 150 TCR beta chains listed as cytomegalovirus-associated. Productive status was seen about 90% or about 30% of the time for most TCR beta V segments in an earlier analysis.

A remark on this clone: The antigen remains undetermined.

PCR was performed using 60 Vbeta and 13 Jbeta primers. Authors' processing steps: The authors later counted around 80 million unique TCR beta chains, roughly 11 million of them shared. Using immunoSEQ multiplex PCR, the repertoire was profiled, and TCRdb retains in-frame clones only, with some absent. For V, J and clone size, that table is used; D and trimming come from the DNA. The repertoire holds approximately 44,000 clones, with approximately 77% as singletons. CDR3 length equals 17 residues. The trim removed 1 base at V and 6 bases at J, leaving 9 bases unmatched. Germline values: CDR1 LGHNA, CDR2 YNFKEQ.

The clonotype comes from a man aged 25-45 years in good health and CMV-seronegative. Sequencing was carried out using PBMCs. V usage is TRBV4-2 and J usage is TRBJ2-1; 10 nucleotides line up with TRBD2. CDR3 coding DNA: TGTGCCAGCAGCCAAGGTCTAGAGCTAGCGGGAGCCAATGAGCAGTTCTTC. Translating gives CASSQGLELAGANEQFF.